These 31 T cell receptor beta chains were all obtained from the same sample, sequenced in a study of blood T cell repertoires in COVID-19. The method was immunoSEQ multiplex PCR; TCRdb's version includes in-frame clones alone and lacks a portion of them. The repertoire has some 38,000 clones, roughly nine tenths of them found once; the top ten carry approximately 14%. Input material: peripheral blood. Receptor source: a woman younger than 45 in a cohort sampled during active COVID-19.

The chain couples TRBV19 to TRBJ2-7; D is perhaps TRBD1 (6 bases). Trimming took 3 bases from V and 2 from J, leaving 14 bases between them. In germline, CDR1 is LNHDA, CDR2 SQIVND (reference sequence). This CDR3 region has 15 residues. The CDR3: CASSIKGEGAYEQYF. The CDR3 DNA follows: TGTGCCAGTAGTATTAAGGGGGAAGGGGCCTACGAGCAGTACTTC.

V is TRBV28 and J is TRBJ2-3, with D unresolved. The germline V gene encodes CDR1 MDHEN and CDR2 SYDVKM. This CDR3 comprises 11 residues. V dropped 6 bases and J dropped 6 bases, with 7 bases sitting between them. The CDR3 region has the DNA TGTGCCAGCAGCTCACTGGATACGCAGTATTTT. Its translation is CASSSLDTQYF.

The chain employs TRBV7-8 and TRBJ1-4; 8 bases match TRBD1. With V trimmed by 5 bases and J by 5 bases, 16 bases remained unmatched. Germline V gene data show CDR1 as SGHVS and CDR2 as FQNEAQ. The CDR3 extends over 18 amino acids. DNA of the CDR3: TGTGCCAGCAGCCCGATACGGACAGGGATAAGGAAAAATGAAAAACTGTTTTTT. This translates into CASSPIRTGIRKNEKLFF. The full variable domain, completed using reference TRBV7-8 and TRBJ1-4, is GAGVSQSPRYKVAKRGQDVALRCDPISGHVSLFWYQQALGQGPEFLTYFQNEAQLDKSGLPSDRFFAERPEGSVSTLKIQRTQQEDSAVYLCASSPIRTGIRKNEKLFFGSGTQLSVL.

The V call is TRBV3-1 (or the pseudogene TRBV3-2), the J call TRBJ2-3, with TRBD2 matching over 10 bases. The V gene's germline CDR1 is LGHDT and CDR2 YNNKEL (reference sequence). The CDR3 length is 13 residues. V lost 11 bases to trimming and J lost 2 bases; unmatched junction nucleotides: 4. CDR3 sequence (DNA): TGTGCCGCTAGCGGGAGAAACACAGATACGCAGTATTTT. Its protein is CAASGRNTDTQYF.

The gene calls are TRBV6-6 and TRBJ1-1; the D is unclear. Germline lookup yields CDR1 MNHNY and CDR2 SVGAGI (reference sequence). Between the trimmed V and J ends, which lost 2 bases and 1 base, there was a span of 5 bases. The CDR3 consists of 13 residues. The CDR3 DNA reads as TGTGCCAGCAGTTACACTGAGAACACTGAAGCTTTCTTT. This encodes CASSYTENTEAFF.

The chain has TRBV7-8 and TRBJ2-2; D tentatively fits TRBD1 or TRBD2 (5 bases each). The germline V gene encodes CDR1 SGHVS and CDR2 FQNEAQ. Trimming shortened V by 5 bases and J by 4 bases, and 14 bases separated the two germline ends. This CDR3 spans 15 amino acids. The CDR3, as DNA: TGTGCCAGCAGCCGAGAGGGGATGGGCACCGGGGAGCTGTTTTTT. It translates to CASSREGMGTGELFF.

The chain has TRBV28 and TRBJ2-7; 11 positions agree with TRBD2. Per germline, CDR1 MDHEN and CDR2 SYDVKM. V trimming: 8 bases; J trimming: 3 bases; junction bases outside the gene matches: 9. This CDR3 region has 15 residues. The CDR3 region has the DNA TGTGCCAGCTTCTCCCTAGCGGGAGGCAACTACGAGCAGTACTTC. Its protein is CASFSLAGGNYEQYF.

The V gene is TRBV10-1, the J gene TRBJ2-7, with 8 bases lining up with TRBD2. CDR1 and CDR2 (germline): WNHNN, SYGVQD (reference sequence). This CDR3 region has 13 residues. V was pared by 7 bases and J by 2 bases, with 4 bases of the junction left unmatched. The CDR3 loop is CASKAGETYEQYF. The CDR3 coding sequence is TGCGCCAGCAAAGCGGGAGAGACCTACGAGCAGTACTTC.

This rearrangement joins TRBV28 to TRBJ1-2; D is perhaps TRBD1 (5 bases). Germline V gene data show CDR1 as MDHEN and CDR2 as SYDVKM. Trimming stripped 4 bases from V and 2 bases from J, with 14 bases between. The CDR3 is 15 residues long. The CDR3 nucleotides read TGTGCCAGCAGTTCGACTCAGCGGGGGAACTATGGCTACACCTTC. This encodes CASSSTQRGNYGYTF.

V gene TRBV7-2 combines with J gene TRBJ2-7, with 13 bases identical to TRBD2. The CDR3 extends over 16 amino acids. CDR1 and CDR2 (germline): SGHTA, FQGNSA. V lost 5 bases, J lost 6 bases, and 10 bases stayed unmatched. CDR3 DNA sequence: TGTGCCAGCAGCCGGACTAGCGGGAGCTTTCTGGCCGAGCAGTACTTC. Protein product: CASSRTSGSFLAEQYF.

The chain couples TRBV9 to TRBJ1-2; D might be TRBD1 (6 bases). V lost 3 bases to trimming and J lost 6 bases, with 15 bases between them. Germline-derived CDR1 and CDR2 are SGDLS and YYNGEE. This CDR3 spans 14 amino acids. For the CDR3, the DNA is TGTGCCAGCAGCGAGGGGGGGTTCCTTGATGGCTACACCTTC. Translation gives CASSEGGFLDGYTF.

This clone was seen just once. This rearrangement joins TRBV23-1 to TRBJ1-5, with TRBD1 identical over 12 bases. TRBV23-1 counts as an open reading frame of uncertain function. V lost 7 bases, J lost 2 bases, and 18 bases stayed unmatched. The CDR3 totals 20 residues. CDR3 sequence reads: CASTNFKGTGGSYGNQPQHF. DNA of the CDR3: TGCGCCAGCACCAATTTCAAAGGGACAGGGGGCTCGTACGGCAATCAGCCCCAGCATTTT.

The chain joins TRBV7-9 to TRBJ2-2, with 11 bases matching TRBD2. V lost 5 bases to trimming and J lost 7 bases; unmatched junction nucleotides: 6. This CDR3 spans 15 amino acids. Per germline, CDR1 SEHNR and CDR2 FQNEAQ (reference sequence). For the CDR3, the DNA is TGTGCCAGCAGCCCGACTAGCGGGATGGTCGGGGAGCTGTTTTTT. Protein product: CASSPTSGMVGELFF.

This clone came up a few times. This chain uses TRBV7-3 with TRBJ1-5, with TRBD1 as a possible D gene (5 bases). Germline V gene lookup returns CDR1 SGHTA and CDR2 FQGTGA. The CDR3 runs 13 residues. V was pared by 0 bases and J by 7 bases, with 7 bases between. CDR3 bases: TGTGCCAGCAGCTTAACTGGGGCCCAGCCCCAGCATTTT. As protein: CASSLTGAQPQHF. The complete variable domain, with remaining parts taken from reference TRBV7-3 and TRBJ1-5, reads GAGVSQTPSNKVTEKGKYVELRCDPISGHTALYWYRQSLGQGPEFLIYFQGTGAADDSGLPNDRFFAVRPEGSVSTLKIQRTERGDSAVYLCASSLTGAQPQHFGDGTRLSIL.

This chain links TRBV30 with TRBJ2-5; 10 bases align to TRBD2. This CDR3 contains 14 residues. The junction had 6 bases not matched to a gene; V was cut back by 3 bases and J by 5 bases. CDR1 and CDR2 (germline): GTSNPN, SVGIG (reference sequence). This CDR3 is CAWRLAGVRETQYF. The CDR3, as DNA: TGTGCCTGGAGGCTAGCGGGAGTAAGGGAGACCCAGTACTTC.

The genes are TRBV28 and TRBJ2-3, with 9 bases identical to TRBD2. There are 16 residues in the CDR3. Looked up from germline, CDR1 is MDHEN and CDR2 is SYDVKM. V lost 7 bases and J lost 2; bases outside the gene matches: 10. In DNA, the CDR3 is TGTGCCAGCACCTCTTTGAGGACTAGCGTCACAGATACGCAGTATTTT. It is translated as CASTSLRTSVTDTQYF.

The chain couples TRBV19 to TRBJ1-3, with a possible D match to TRBD1 (6 bases). CDR1 is LNHDA and CDR2 is SQIVND in the germline V gene (reference sequence). V was pared by 5 bases and J by 0 bases, with 14 bases between. The CDR3 runs 16 residues. The DNA of the CDR3 is TGTGCCAGTAGTCCAACCAGGGGTCCCTCTGGAAACACCATATATTTT. Translated: CASSPTRGPSGNTIYF.

The gene calls are TRBV6-4 and TRBJ2-2, with no clear D. Germline-derived CDR1 and CDR2 are MRHNA and SNTAGT. Trimming pared 1 base from V and 6 bases from J, leaving 3 bases between. CDR3 length: 12 residues. Here the CDR3 reads CASSDYSGELFF. Written as DNA, the CDR3 is TGTGCCAGCAGTGACTACTCCGGGGAGCTGTTTTTT.

This chain uses TRBV19 with TRBJ2-6, with D maybe TRBD2 (5 bases). From germline, CDR1 is LNHDA and CDR2 SQIVND (reference sequence). Between the trimmed V and J ends, which lost 10 bases and 0 bases, there was a span of 22 bases. CDR3 length: 18 amino acids. DNA of the CDR3: TGTGCCACCTCGGCGAGGGCAGCCACTAACTCTGGGGCCAACGTCCTGACTTTC. This encodes CATSARAATNSGANVLTF.

V and J are TRBV4-3 and TRBJ2-1, with 9 bases identical to TRBD2. The ends lost 3 bases at V and 8 bases at J; junction bases unmatched: 8. This CDR3 has 15 amino acids. The V gene's germline CDR1 is LGHNA and CDR2 YSLEER. DNA for the CDR3: TGCGCCAGCAGCCAGAACGCGGGAGGGCCGGATGAGCAGTTCTTC. This encodes CASSQNAGGPDEQFF.

The table lists this clone with a count of one. This rearrangement joins TRBV30 to TRBJ1-2; D possibly corresponds to TRBD1 (6 bases). CDR1 and CDR2 from the germline V gene are GTSNPN and SVGIG (reference sequence). The V gene lost 0 bases and the J gene lost 5 bases, with 19 bases spanning the gap. The CDR3 runs 16 residues. The CDR3: CAWSVPGAGASYGYTF. In nucleotides, the CDR3 is TGTGCCTGGAGTGTACCTGGGGCAGGGGCGAGTTATGGCTACACCTTC.

This sequence joins TRBV7-8 and TRBJ2-7, with 8 nucleotides matching TRBD2. The CDR3 has 15 amino acids. CDR1 and CDR2 from the germline V gene are SGHVS and FQNEAQ. Trimming cost V 3 bases and J 1 base; bases outside gene matches: 5. The CDR3 protein is CASSFIAGLSYEQYF. CDR3 nucleotides: TGTGCCAGCAGCTTTATAGCGGGACTATCCTACGAGCAGTACTTC.

The gene calls are TRBV28 and TRBJ1-2, with 7 positions matching TRBD1. The J segment lost 8 bases and the V segment lost 5 bases, leaving 11 bases of the junction unmatched. Looked up from germline, CDR1 is MDHEN and CDR2 is SYDVKM. The CDR3 is made up of 14 amino acids. The chain's CDR3 is CASSPSTGLEGYTF. For the CDR3, the DNA is TGTGCCAGCAGTCCGTCGACAGGGCTTGAGGGCTACACCTTC.

The V and J genes are TRBV2 and TRBJ1-4; D is ambiguous. CDR1 and CDR2 from the germline V gene are SNHLY and FYNNEI. This CDR3 has 15 residues. Between the trimmed V and J ends, which lost 4 bases and 2 bases, there was a span of 11 bases. In DNA form, the CDR3 reads TGTGCCAGCAGTGTAGGAGGGCTGACTAATGAAAAACTGTTTTTT. Protein: CASSVGGLTNEKLFF.

The CDR3 nucleotides read TGCGCCAGCAGTCAATCGCAACAGGACAATGAGCAGTTCTTC. It is translated as CASSQSQQDNEQFF. This sequence joins TRBV23-1 and TRBJ2-1; tentatively, D is TRBD1 (5 bases). TRBV23-1 carries the ORF label, with uncertain function. The CDR3 has 14 residues. Deletions cut 0 bases from V and 5 bases from J, with 8 bases between.

This chain links TRBV29-1 with TRBJ2-1; no firm D call. Trimming stripped 7 bases from V and 0 bases from J, with 13 bases between. Germline CDR1 SQVTM, CDR2 ANQGSEA. CDR3 length equals 14 residues. CDR3 region: CSADSDSSYNEQFF. CDR3 coding DNA: TGCAGCGCCGATAGTGACTCCTCCTACAATGAGCAGTTCTTC.

V gene TRBV9 combines with J gene TRBJ1-6; D possibly corresponds to TRBD1 (5 bases). V lost 0 bases to trimming and J lost 11 bases, with 9 bases between them. The CDR3 has 13 residues. Per germline, CDR1 SGDLS and CDR2 YYNGEE. CDR3 sequence reads: CASSVGQQPPLHF. The CDR3 coding sequence is TGTGCCAGCAGCGTAGGACAGCAGCCACCCCTCCACTTT.

V is TRBV18 and J is TRBJ1-2, with D possibly TRBD1 on 6 matching bases. Trimming cost V 0 bases and J 6 bases, with 11 bases left between them. The germline CDR1 and CDR2 sequences are KGHSH and LQKENI. The CDR3 runs to 14 residues. The CDR3 protein is CASSPPAGADGYTF. CDR3 nucleotide sequence: TGTGCCAGCTCACCACCGGCAGGGGCGGATGGCTACACCTTC.

V is TRBV6-6 and J is TRBJ1-1; D unclear. Germline CDR1 MNHNY, CDR2 SVGAGI (reference sequence). The CDR3 contains 12 residues. V shed 11 bases and J shed 1 base, with 11 bases lying between them. The DNA for the CDR3 is TGTGCCGGGCGGGGTAGGAACACTGAAGCTTTCTTT. This translates into CAGRGRNTEAFF.

In its sample, this clone was seen once. The CDR3 region is CASIGTDSYEQYF. For the CDR3, the DNA is TGTGCCAGTATAGGGACAGACTCCTACGAGCAGTACTTC. The V call is TRBV19, the J call TRBJ2-7; TRBD1 aligns across 7 bases. V lost 7 bases and J lost 0; bases outside the gene matches: 3. Germline V gives CDR1 LNHDA, CDR2 SQIVND (reference sequence). The CDR3 has 13 amino acids.

This clone was found a few times. At one end, the junction sequence differs from germline, possibly due to a read error. The chain carries TRBV28 and TRBJ2-7; TRBD2 aligns across 7 bases. The CDR3 totals 14 residues. Germline assignment: CDR1 MDHEN and CDR2 SYDVKM. CDR3 in amino acids: CASSLVLSTGGASF. CDR3 nucleotide sequence: TGTGCCAGCAGTTTAGTGTTAAGTACGGGAGGTGCCTCCTTC.